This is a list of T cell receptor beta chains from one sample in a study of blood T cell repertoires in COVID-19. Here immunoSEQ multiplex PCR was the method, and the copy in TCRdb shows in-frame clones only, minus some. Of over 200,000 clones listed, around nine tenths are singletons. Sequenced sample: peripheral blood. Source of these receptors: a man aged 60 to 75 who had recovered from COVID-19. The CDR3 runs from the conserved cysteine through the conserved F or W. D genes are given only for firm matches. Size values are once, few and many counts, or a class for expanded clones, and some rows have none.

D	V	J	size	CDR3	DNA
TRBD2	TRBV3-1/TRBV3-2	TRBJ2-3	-	CASSPPSGGRTDTQYF	TGTGCCAGCAGCCCCCCCTCCGGCGGGAGGACAGATACGCAGTATTTT
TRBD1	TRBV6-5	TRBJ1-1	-	CASSSTGGKGETFF	TGTGCCAGCAGTTCAACAGGGGGCAAGGGTGAAACTTTCTTT
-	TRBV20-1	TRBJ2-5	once	CSAPEETQYF	TGCAGTGCCCCAGAAGAGACCCAGTACTTC
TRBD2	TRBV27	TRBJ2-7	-	CASSRGGRVYEQYF	TGTGCCAGCAGTCGGGGGGGGCGGGTCTACGAGCAGTACTTC
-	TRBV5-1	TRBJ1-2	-	CASSFGQNYLYGYTF	TGCGCCAGCAGCTTTGGACAGAACTACCTCTATGGCTACACCTTC
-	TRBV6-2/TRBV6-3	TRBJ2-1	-	CASSYLQMSNEQFF	TGTGCCAGCAGTTATCTCCAAATGAGCAATGAGCAGTTCTTC
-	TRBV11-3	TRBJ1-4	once	CASSLDLGRVQGKLFF	TGTGCCAGCAGCTTAGATCTGGGAAGGGTTCAGGGAAAACTGTTTTTT
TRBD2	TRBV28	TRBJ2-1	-	CASSSAGGTLYNEQFF	TGTGCCAGCAGCTCCGCCGGGGGGACTCTCTACAATGAGCAGTTCTTC
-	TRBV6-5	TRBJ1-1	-	CASRRRGLSEAFF	TGTGCCAGCAGACGCCGAGGGCTCTCCGAAGCTTTCTTT
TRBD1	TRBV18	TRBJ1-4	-	CASSPAGGEKLFF	TGTGCCAGCTCACCAGCAGGGGGAGAAAAACTGTTTTTT
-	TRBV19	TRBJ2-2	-	CASSLAIGVAVNTGELFF	TGTGCCAGTAGTCTAGCGATAGGGGTCGCCGTTAACACCGGGGAGCTGTTTTTT
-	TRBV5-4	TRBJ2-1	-	CASSLGGPSSYNEQFF	TGTGCCAGCAGCTTGGGGGGGCCATCCTCCTACAATGAGCAGTTCTTC
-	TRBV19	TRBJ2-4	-	CASRPGDAKNIQYF	TGTGCCAGTAGGCCAGGGGACGCCAAAAACATTCAGTACTTC
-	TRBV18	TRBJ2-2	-	CASAPARAGELFF	TGTGCCAGCGCACCAGCGAGGGCCGGGGAGCTGTTTTTT
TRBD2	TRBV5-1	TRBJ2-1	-	CASSLGLAGGNEQFF	TGCGCCAGCAGCTTGGGACTAGCGGGGGGCAATGAGCAGTTCTTC
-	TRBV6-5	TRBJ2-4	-	CASRDQGGKNIQYF	TGTGCCAGCAGAGATCAGGGTGGGAAAAACATTCAGTACTTC
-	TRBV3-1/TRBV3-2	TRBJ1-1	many	CASSQKSGYTEAFF	TGTGCCAGCAGCCAAAAGTCGGGGTACACTGAAGCTTTCTTT
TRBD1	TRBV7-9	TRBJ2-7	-	CASSRDRRRGEQYF	TGTGCCAGCAGCCGGGACAGGAGAAGGGGGGAGCAGTACTTC
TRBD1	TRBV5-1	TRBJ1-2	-	CASSSDRGNRGYTF	TGCGCCAGCAGCAGCGACAGGGGGAATAGGGGCTACACCTTC
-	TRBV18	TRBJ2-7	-	CASSPPDRPLEQYF	TGTGCCAGCTCACCACCAGACAGACCCCTCGAGCAGTACTTC
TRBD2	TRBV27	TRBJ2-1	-	CASKRTSGTYNEQFF	TGTGCCAGTAAACGGACTAGCGGGACATACAATGAGCAGTTCTTC
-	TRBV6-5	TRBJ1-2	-	CASSYQDNPEGYTF	TGTGCCAGCAGTTACCAGGACAATCCGGAAGGCTACACCTTC
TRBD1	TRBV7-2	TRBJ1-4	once	CASSWETPGQGNEKLFF	TGTGCCAGCAGCTGGGAAACACCGGGACAGGGGAACGAAAAACTGTTTTTT
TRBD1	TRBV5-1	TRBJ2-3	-	CASSLTGGSTDTQYF	TGCGCCAGCAGCCTGACAGGGGGAAGCACAGATACGCAGTATTTT
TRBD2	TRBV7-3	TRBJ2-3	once	CASSKLAGIDTQYF	TGTGCCAGCAGCAAACTAGCGGGGATAGATACGCAGTATTTT
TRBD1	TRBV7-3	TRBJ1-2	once	CASSPQGAANYGYTF	TGTGCCAGCAGCCCGCAGGGGGCTGCCAACTATGGCTACACCTTC
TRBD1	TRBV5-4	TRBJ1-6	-	CASSLQGARNSPLHF	TGTGCCAGCAGCTTGCAGGGGGCGAGGAATTCACCCCTCCACTTT
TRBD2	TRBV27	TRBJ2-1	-	CASRGYGGVNEQFF	TGTGCCAGCAGGGGGTATGGGGGGGTCAATGAGCAGTTCTTC
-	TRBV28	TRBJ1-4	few	CASSFFKTGNNEKLFF	TGTGCCAGCAGTTTTTTCAAGACAGGAAATAATGAAAAACTGTTTTTT
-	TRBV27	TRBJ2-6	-	CASSFLTLSSGANVLTF	TGTGCCAGCAGTTTCCTGACACTGAGCTCTGGGGCCAACGTCCTGACTTTC
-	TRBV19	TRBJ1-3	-	CASTFRGGNTIYF	TGTGCCAGTACCTTCCGGGGGGGAAACACCATATATTTT
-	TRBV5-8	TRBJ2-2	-	CASPSGGELFF	TGTGCCAGCCCTAGTGGCGGGGAGCTGTTTTTT
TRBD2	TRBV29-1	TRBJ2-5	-	CSVGTSGRAGETQYF	TGCAGCGTAGGGACTAGCGGGAGGGCCGGGGAGACCCAGTACTTC
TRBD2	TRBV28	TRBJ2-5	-	CASSSSDGGETQYF	TGTGCCAGCAGTTCATCGGACGGGGGGGAGACCCAGTACTTC
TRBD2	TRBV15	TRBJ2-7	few	CATSRVGLAGVDPYEQYF	TGTGCCACCAGCAGAGTGGGACTAGCGGGGGTTGATCCGTACGAGCAGTACTTC
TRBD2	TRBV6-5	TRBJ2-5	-	CASTRAGGGQETQYF	TGTGCCAGCACCCGAGCGGGAGGAGGACAAGAGACCCAGTACTTC
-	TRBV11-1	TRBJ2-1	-	CASSPGPGDNEQFF	TGTGCCAGCAGCCCCGGGCCAGGGGACAATGAGCAGTTCTTC
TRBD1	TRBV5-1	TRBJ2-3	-	CASSHGQGRGTDTQYF	TGCGCCAGCAGCCATGGACAGGGTAGGGGCACAGATACGCAGTATTTT
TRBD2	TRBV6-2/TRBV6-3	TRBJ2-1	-	CASSSGLAGVYEQFF	TGTGCCAGCAGTTCGGGACTAGCGGGAGTATATGAGCAGTTCTTC
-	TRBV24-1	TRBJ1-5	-	CATSDYRDGQPQHF	TGTGCCACCAGTGACTACAGGGATGGTCAGCCCCAGCATTTT
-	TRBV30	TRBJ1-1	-	CAWTLSSRALTEAFF	TGTGCCTGGACCCTAAGCAGCAGGGCTCTCACTGAAGCTTTCTTT
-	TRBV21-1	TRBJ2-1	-	CASSNPGQGWDEQFF	TGTGCCAGCAGCAATCCGGGACAGGGGTGGGATGAGCAGTTCTTC
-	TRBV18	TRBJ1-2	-	CASSSDTSNYGYTF	TGTGCCAGCTCATCGGACACCTCTAACTATGGCTACACCTTC
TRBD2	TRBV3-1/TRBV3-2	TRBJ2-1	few	CASSPTSGGGSYNEQFF	TGTGCCAGCAGCCCTACGTCGGGGGGAGGCTCCTACAATGAGCAGTTCTTC
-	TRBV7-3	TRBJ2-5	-	CASSLRRGETQYF	TGTGCCAGCAGCTTAAGGAGAGGGGAGACCCAGTACTTC
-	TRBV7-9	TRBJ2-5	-	CASSNALEVAAQYF	TGTGCCAGCAGCAATGCGCTGGAGGTCGCGGCCCAGTACTTC
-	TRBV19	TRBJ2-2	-	CASSIVGTGNTGELFF	TGTGCCAGTAGTATAGTCGGTACGGGGAACACCGGGGAGCTGTTTTTT
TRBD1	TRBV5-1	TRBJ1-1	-	CASSRGQGGLNTEAFF	TGCGCCAGCAGCCGGGGACAGGGGGGATTGAACACTGAAGCTTTCTTT
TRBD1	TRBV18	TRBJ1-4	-	CASSTGTGGEKLFF	TGTGCCAGCTCAACCGGGACAGGGGGCGAAAAACTGTTTTTT